This T cell receptor (beta chain) was captured in a study of metastatic and nonmetastatic thyroid tumors. Across the study: The comparison covered peripheral blood and tumor or nodule tissue in malignant and benign thyroid patients. Overall study results and limits: It was reportedly found that TCR beta diversity was significantly higher in malignant thyroid tumors than in benign nodules, a difference seen in both blood and tumor samples.

This clone showed up just a few times. The antigen remains undetermined. Patients had received no treatment of any kind before thyroid surgery. This CDR3 spans 16 amino acids. Trimming cost V 6 bases and J 3 bases; bases outside gene matches: 13. Germline assignment: CDR1 MDHEN and CDR2 SYDVKM. In the authors' workflow: The study's classifier, a distant-metastasis tool for papillary thyroid cancer, was built using CDR3 differences across clinicopathological groups. TCRdb re-analyzed the PCR reads using MiXCR. The authors' filters were not applied to this entry. Of about 93,000 clones in the sample, roughly 12% were seen once.

Sequenced input: blood. This chain uses TRBV28 with TRBJ2-7; 8 bases line up with TRBD2. This receptor was obtained from a female donor with papillary thyroid cancer or a benign thyroid nodule (not recorded which). Some clones in this sample may be carry-over from other donors' samples. The chain's CDR3 is CASRSVAGSGVYEQYF. The CDR3 DNA reads TGTGCCAGCAGAAGTGTAGCGGGAAGTGGAGTCTACGAGCAGTACTTC.